This entry lists 18 T cell receptor beta chains sequenced from one sample in a study of early T cells in non-severe SARS-CoV-2 infection (TCRdb year 2021). Library creation used 5' RACE. Sequencing was carried out with a NextSeq 500. TCRdb reprocessed the public reads (quality trimming at Q25 with fastp, clone calling with MiXCR) and kept in-frame beta chains. Each entry merges the rows of one CDR3 protein and shows their most common DNA and genes. The sample profile shows about 68,000 distinct CDR3 sequences; approximately 12% of them were found once. The top ten hold over 1.5% of the sample. Sample: whole blood. The receptors come from an adult who was a healthcare worker with PCR-confirmed SARS-CoV-2 infection or an uninfected control (not recorded which).

This clonotype was observed at least ten times. This chain connects TRBV20-1 to TRBJ1-2; 9 bases are shared with TRBD1. This CDR3 is 15 amino acids long. With 5 bases clipped from V and 5 bases from J, the junction kept 12 bases outside the gene matches. CDR1 and CDR2 from the germline V gene are DFQATT and SNEGSKA (reference sequence). The chain's CDR3 is CSAALRRDRAYGYTF. As DNA, the CDR3 is TGCAGTGCTGCACTCAGACGGGACAGGGCATATGGCTACACCTTC.

This clonotype came up many times. The chain is built from TRBV10-1 and TRBJ2-2; D is uncertain. The CDR3 covers 14 residues. Deletions cut 5 bases from V and 5 bases from J, with 12 bases between. Germline loops: CDR1 WNHNN, CDR2 SYGVQD (reference sequence). The CDR3: CASSTWRSTGELFF. The CDR3 DNA sequence: TGCGCCAGCAGTACTTGGCGGAGTACCGGGGAGCTGTTTTTT.

The chain carries TRBV5-6 and TRBJ2-7, with 8 bases that match TRBD2. Unmatched junction bases numbered 9, after V lost 2 bases and J lost 2 bases. Germline values: CDR1 SGHDT, CDR2 YYEEEE. The CDR3 has 16 residues. The DNA for the CDR3 is TGTGCCAGCAGCTTCATAGCGGGGATCCATACCTACGAGCAGTACTTC. Its translation is CASSFIAGIHTYEQYF.

This clonotype appeared many times. This chain links TRBV19 with TRBJ2-3; tentatively, D is TRBD1 (6 bases). Germline CDR1 is LNHDA and CDR2 is SQIVND (reference sequence). The CDR3 spans 15 residues. V was cut by 6 bases and J by 1 base, with 14 bases left in between. In DNA form, the CDR3 reads TGTGCCAGTAGCTCAGGGGTTCGTGGCACAGATACGCAGTATTTT. It yields the protein CASSSGVRGTDTQYF.

This clonotype was recorded only once. Germline and junction disagree at one end, which may indicate a read error. The chain employs TRBV11-2 and TRBJ2-3, with D hard to call. The germline CDR1 and CDR2 sequences are SGHAT and FQNNGV. This CDR3 region has 14 residues. In DNA, the CDR3 is TGTGCCAGCAGCTTAGATCTAACCAGAGATATGCAGTATTTT. Translated: CASSLDLTRDMQYF.

The rearrangement uses TRBV7-9 and TRBJ2-5; D assignment may be TRBD1 or TRBD2 (6 bases each). V lost 0 bases and J 5 bases, leaving 16 bases between the germline ends. CDR3 size: 16 residues. CDR1 is SEHNR and CDR2 is FQNEAQ in the germline V gene (reference sequence). CDR3 sequence reads: CASSLALRGAWETQYF. CDR3 in DNA: TGTGCCAGCAGCTTAGCTTTGAGGGGGGCCTGGGAGACCCAGTACTTC.

This clonotype has only a few counts. This chain links TRBV20-1 with TRBJ1-2; 8 bases map to TRBD1. The V and J ends lost 5 bases and 7 bases, in that order; junction bases with no gene match: 9. The CDR3 runs to 13 residues. CDR1 is DFQATT, CDR2 SNEGSKA, per germline (reference sequence). The CDR3 region is CSALTGGSAGYTF. Written as DNA, the CDR3 is TGCAGTGCTTTAACAGGGGGTTCTGCTGGCTACACCTTC.

This clonotype was detected only a few times. This chain joins TRBV5-1 and TRBJ2-7; tentative D call: TRBD1 (5 bases). CDR3 length: 15 residues. The V gene's germline CDR1 is SGHRS and CDR2 YFSETQ. V lost 4 bases, J lost 5 bases, and 19 bases lay in between. In DNA, the CDR3 is TGCGCCAGCAGCCCGACAGCCGCTACACTGGACGAGCAGTACTTC. This encodes CASSPTAATLDEQYF.

The genes are TRBV7-2 and TRBJ1-1, with unresolved D. V lost 1 base, J lost 5 bases, and 8 bases lay in between. The CDR3 is 13 amino acids. From germline, CDR1 is SGHTA and CDR2 FQGNSA. This CDR3 is CASSLVHGTEAFF. CDR3 nucleotide sequence: TGTGCCAGCAGCTTAGTCCACGGGACTGAAGCTTTCTTT.

This clonotype has more than one count but fewer than ten. The chain is built from TRBV12-3 or TRBV12-4 and TRBJ2-5; the D gene is possibly TRBD2 (5 bases). V was cut by 2 bases and J by 5 bases, with 9 bases left in between. This CDR3 contains 13 residues. The CDR3 sequence: CASSLSGMETQYF. In DNA, the CDR3 is TGTGCCAGCAGTTTATCGGGGATGGAGACCCAGTACTTC.

CDR3 loop: CASSLVALGSGAQYF. CDR3 DNA sequence: TGTGCCAGCAGCTTAGTCGCCTTGGGATCTGGGGCCCAGTACTTC. The V call is TRBV7-9, the J call TRBJ2-5; D is unclear. V lost 1 base and J lost 9, with 18 bases in between. There are 15 residues in the CDR3. Germline values: CDR1 SEHNR, CDR2 FQNEAQ (reference sequence).

This clonotype was counted between two and nine times. The chain employs TRBV3-1 and TRBJ2-1; TRBD2 is a possible D gene (5 bases). V was trimmed by 0 bases and J by 2 bases, leaving 8 bases between them. From germline, CDR1 is LGHDT and CDR2 YNNKEL (reference sequence). This CDR3 spans 15 amino acids. The DNA for the CDR3 is TGTGCCAGCAGCCAAGAAAGCGGTCCCTACAATGAGCAGTTCTTC. This gives the protein CASSQESGPYNEQFF.

Ten or more counts support this clonotype. The chain has TRBV7-8 and TRBJ2-2; TRBD2 matches 11 bases. The V segment lost 3 bases and the J segment 6 bases; nucleotides outside the gene matches: 9. The germline V gene encodes CDR1 SGHVS and CDR2 FQNEAQ. The CDR3 extends over 17 amino acids. The CDR3 is CASSFGPLAGGAGELFF. CDR3 nucleotide sequence: TGTGCCAGCAGCTTCGGTCCCTTAGCGGGGGGGGCCGGGGAGCTGTTTTTT.

V is TRBV9 and J is TRBJ2-3; weak D call: TRBD2 (6 bases). Germline assignment: CDR1 SGDLS and CDR2 YYNGEE. V was trimmed by 0 bases and J by 1 base, leaving 9 bases between them. This CDR3 has 15 amino acids. Here the CDR3 reads CASSVAVAGTDTQYF. The DNA for the CDR3 is TGTGCCAGCAGCGTAGCAGTAGCGGGCACAGATACGCAGTATTTT.

The gene calls are TRBV7-2 and TRBJ2-1; 10 bases fit TRBD2. Trimming took 3 bases from V and 4 from J; bases not matched to a gene: 6. Germline-derived CDR1 and CDR2 are SGHTA and FQGNSA. This CDR3 spans 16 amino acids. CDR3 sequence: CASSFIAGGIYNEQFF. The CDR3 region has the DNA TGTGCCAGCAGCTTCATAGCGGGGGGTATTTACAATGAGCAGTTCTTC.

This clonotype was seen a handful of times. The V and J genes are TRBV20-1 and TRBJ2-1, with D perhaps matching TRBD1 or TRBD2 (5 bases each). Germline V lookup: CDR1 DFQATT, CDR2 SNEGSKA (reference sequence). Trimming removed 1 base from V and 4 bases from J, with 11 bases in between. This CDR3 is built from 14 residues. The CDR3 is CSARGGIVYNEQFF. The CDR3 region has the DNA TGCAGTGCTAGAGGGGGGATCGTGTACAATGAGCAGTTCTTC.

DNA of the CDR3: TGTGCCAGCAGTTACTCTACCGCTAAAAGTATAGTCAAAAACATTCAGTACTTC. It is translated as CASSYSTAKSIVKNIQYF. The rearrangement links TRBV6-6 to TRBJ2-4; D remains ambiguous. CDR3 length: 18 residues. With 0 bases removed from V and 3 bases from J, the gap between germline ends came to 18 bases. Germline V gives CDR1 MNHNY, CDR2 SVGAGI (reference sequence).

This clonotype came up many times. The chain employs TRBV25-1 and TRBJ2-5; 11 bases are a match to TRBD1. The V gene end was trimmed by 4 bases and the J gene end by 3 bases; junction bases not matched to a gene: 1. Germline assignment: CDR1 MGHDK and CDR2 SYGVNS. This CDR3 has 14 amino acids. CDR3 sequence (DNA): TGTGCCAGCAGTGGGGGACAGGGGGAAGAGACCCAGTACTTC. This codes for CASSGGQGEETQYF.